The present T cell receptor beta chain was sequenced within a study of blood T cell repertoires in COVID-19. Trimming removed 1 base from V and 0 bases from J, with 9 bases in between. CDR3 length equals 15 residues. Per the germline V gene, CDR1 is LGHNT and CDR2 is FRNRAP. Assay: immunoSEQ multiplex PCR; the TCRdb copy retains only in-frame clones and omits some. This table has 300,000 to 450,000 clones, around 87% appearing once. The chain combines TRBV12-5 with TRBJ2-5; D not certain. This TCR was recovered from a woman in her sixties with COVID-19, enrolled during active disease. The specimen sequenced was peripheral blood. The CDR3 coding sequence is TGTGCTAGTGGTTTGGGACAAAACAACCAAGAGACCCAGTACTTC. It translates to CASGLGQNNQETQYF. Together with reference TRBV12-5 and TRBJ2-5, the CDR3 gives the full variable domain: DARVTQTPRHKVTEMGQEVTMRCQPILGHNTVFWYRQTMMQGLELLAYFRNRAPLDDSGMPKDRFSAEMPDATLATLKIQPSEPRDSAVYFCASGLGQNNQETQYFGPGTRLLVL.